The rows below give T cell receptor beta chains drawn from one sample of a study of T cell responses to AZD1222 COVID-19 vaccine. TCRdb keeps only in-frame clones here, not all; method: immunoSEQ multiplex PCR. The table shows about 180,000 clones, with around 90% occurring only once. This sample comprised peripheral blood, obtained 28 days after the second AZD1222 dose. These receptors were obtained from an adult who received the AZD1222 COVID-19 vaccine. CDR3s include the opening cysteine and the closing phenylalanine or tryptophan. D genes are given only for firm matches. Clone size is shown for a subset of rows, as once, few, many or a class of expanded clone.

d_call	v_call	j_call	clone_size	cdr3_aa	cdr3_nt
NA	TRBV7-8	TRBJ2-1	once	CASSLARLDPFF	TGTGCCAGCAGCTTAGCGAGGCTAGATCCGTTCTTC
TRBD1	TRBV6-6	TRBJ1-6	NA	CASRDRDRLDSPLHF	TGTGCCAGCAGGGACCGGGACAGGCTTGATTCACCCCTCCACTTT
NA	TRBV30	TRBJ2-2	once	CAWSVRQGQTGELFF	TGTGCCTGGAGTGTACGGCAGGGGCAAACCGGGGAGCTGTTTTTT
TRBD2	TRBV29-1	TRBJ2-1	NA	CSERTSEYDNEQFF	TGCAGCGAAAGGACTAGCGAGTATGACAATGAGCAGTTCTTC
TRBD1	TRBV6-5	TRBJ1-3	once	CASSSGTGENTIYF	TGTGCCAGCAGTTCCGGGACAGGGGAAAACACCATATATTTT
NA	TRBV19	TRBJ2-2	NA	CASSKTGNTGELFF	TGTGCCAGTAGTAAGACAGGGAACACCGGGGAGCTGTTTTTT
NA	TRBV15	TRBJ2-5	NA	CATSRRAPDSETQYF	TGTGCCACCAGCCGCCGGGCCCCCGACTCGGAGACCCAGTACTTC
NA	TRBV13	TRBJ2-5	NA	CASSLRGEQETQYF	TGTGCCAGCAGCTTAAGGGGGGAGCAAGAGACCCAGTACTTC
NA	TRBV18	TRBJ1-1	NA	CASSPETAMNTEAFF	TGTGCCAGCTCACCAGAGACAGCGATGAACACTGAAGCTTTCTTT
TRBD2	TRBV5-5	TRBJ2-3	NA	CASSLGRGGNEDTQYF	TGTGCCAGCAGCTTAGGGCGGGGGGGCAATGAAGATACGCAGTATTTT
NA	TRBV6-2/TRBV6-3	TRBJ1-5	NA	CASSLPFNQPQHF	TGTGCCAGCAGCCTCCCCTTTAATCAGCCCCAGCATTTT
TRBD1	TRBV28	TRBJ1-5	NA	CASGLYRGDQPQHF	TGTGCCAGCGGGTTATACAGGGGGGATCAGCCCCAGCATTTT
NA	TRBV3-1/TRBV3-2	TRBJ2-1	NA	CASSQEGAYNEQFF	TGTGCCAGCAGCCAAGAAGGGGCCTACAATGAGCAGTTCTTC
NA	TRBV6-5	TRBJ1-5	NA	CASKWGLGAHQPQHF	TGTGCCAGTAAATGGGGGCTGGGGGCCCATCAGCCCCAGCATTTT
NA	TRBV2	TRBJ1-6	NA	CASSAFTRDSPLHF	TGTGCCAGCAGCGCATTCACCAGGGATTCACCCCTCCACTTT
NA	TRBV19	TRBJ1-5	NA	CASGLLGRNQPQHF	TGTGCCAGCGGTCTCCTCGGTCGGAATCAGCCCCAGCATTTT
NA	TRBV2	TRBJ1-2	NA	CASSDDSFNYGYTF	TGTGCCAGCAGTGACGACAGCTTTAACTATGGCTACACCTTC
NA	TRBV6-2/TRBV6-3	TRBJ1-6	NA	CASSYTGSPLHF	TGTGCCAGCAGTTATACTGGCTCACCCCTCCACTTT
NA	TRBV5-4	TRBJ1-5	NA	CASSQSKRPQHF	TGTGCCAGCAGCCAGTCAAAACGGCCCCAGCATTTT
TRBD1	TRBV5-6	TRBJ2-5	NA	CASSPNGQAGETQYF	TGTGCCAGCAGCCCCAACGGACAGGCTGGGGAGACCCAGTACTTC
TRBD1	TRBV5-1	TRBJ1-1	once	CASSWGTATEAFF	TGCGCCAGCAGCTGGGGGACAGCGACTGAAGCTTTCTTT
TRBD1	TRBV10-1	TRBJ1-2	NA	CASSEDTGAPIYGYTF	TGCGCCAGCAGTGAGGATACAGGGGCCCCAATCTATGGCTACACCTTC
TRBD1	TRBV5-1	TRBJ2-7	NA	CASSLTGTGVYEQYF	TGCGCCAGCAGCCTTACCGGGACAGGGGTATACGAGCAGTACTTC
NA	TRBV5-1	TRBJ2-3	NA	CASSLGGVWTDTQYF	TGCGCCAGCAGCTTGGGTGGGGTATGGACAGATACGCAGTATTTT
NA	TRBV11-2	TRBJ1-1	NA	CASSPRAPNIEAFF	TGTGCCAGCAGCCCTCGGGCGCCCAATATTGAAGCTTTCTTT
TRBD2	TRBV13	TRBJ2-1	NA	CASSLYHRGGTSAYNEQFF	TGTGCCAGCAGCTTATATCATCGGGGTGGGACTAGCGCCTACAATGAGCAGTTCTTC
TRBD1	TRBV7-2	TRBJ2-2	NA	CASTRSQGATGELFF	TGTGCCAGCACCCGCTCCCAGGGGGCGACCGGGGAGCTGTTTTTT
NA	TRBV10-1	TRBJ2-1	NA	CASSELAYANEQFF	TGCGCCAGCAGTGAGCTAGCATATGCCAATGAGCAGTTCTTC
NA	TRBV7-3	TRBJ1-1	NA	CASSPGTANTEAFF	TGTGCCAGCAGCCCGGGGACGGCCAACACTGAAGCTTTCTTT
NA	TRBV30	TRBJ2-2	NA	CAWSITGANTGELFF	TGTGCCTGGAGTATAACAGGAGCGAACACCGGGGAGCTGTTTTTT
NA	TRBV7-9	TRBJ1-1	NA	CASSNRGAEAFF	TGTGCCAGCAGCAATAGGGGCGCTGAAGCTTTCTTT
TRBD1	TRBV7-9	TRBJ2-1	NA	CASRRGQGIYNEQFF	TGTGCCAGCAGGAGGGGACAGGGGATCTACAATGAGCAGTTCTTC
TRBD1	TRBV6-5	TRBJ1-3	NA	CASSITGAGNTIYF	TGTGCCAGCAGTATAACAGGGGCTGGAAACACCATATATTTT
TRBD1	TRBV4-2	TRBJ2-2	NA	CASSRGQITGELFF	TGTGCCAGCAGCCGGGGACAGATAACCGGGGAGCTGTTTTTT
TRBD2	TRBV7-9	TRBJ2-7	few	CASSSRGGGLAGEYEQYF	TGTGCCAGCAGCTCCCGTGGGGGTGGGCTAGCGGGGGAATACGAGCAGTACTTC
TRBD1	TRBV10-3	TRBJ1-2	NA	CAITTASTGLGYTF	TGTGCCATCACCACCGCCTCGACAGGGCTAGGCTACACCTTC
NA	TRBV18	TRBJ1-3	once	CASSPEPGLSGNTIYF	TGTGCCAGCTCACCGGAGCCAGGGCTCTCTGGAAACACCATATATTTT
NA	TRBV10-3	TRBJ2-5	once	CAIMNAGSETQYF	TGTGCCATCATGAACGCGGGGTCGGAGACCCAGTACTTC
NA	TRBV7-6	TRBJ1-1	NA	CASSSQANTEAFF	TGTGCCAGCAGTTCTCAGGCGAACACTGAAGCTTTCTTT
NA	TRBV20-1	TRBJ1-1	once	CSVTNTEAFF	TGCAGTGTTACTAACACTGAAGCTTTCTTT
NA	TRBV18	TRBJ1-1	NA	CASSPGGEAFF	TGTGCCAGCTCACCAGGGGGGGAGGCTTTCTTT
TRBD1	TRBV14	TRBJ1-4	NA	CASSPLTGGGEKLFF	TGTGCCAGCAGCCCTCTGACAGGGGGCGGTGAAAAACTGTTTTTT
TRBD2	TRBV30	TRBJ2-7	NA	CAWITSPAGGYYEQYF	TGTGCCTGGATTACCTCCCCTGCGGGAGGCTACTACGAGCAGTACTTC
TRBD1	TRBV2	TRBJ1-2	NA	CASSIGQGWYGYTF	TGTGCCAGCAGCATCGGACAGGGGTGGTATGGCTACACCTTC
NA	TRBV7-2	TRBJ1-5	NA	CASSSGTRNQPQHF	TGTGCCAGCAGCAGTGGGACACGCAATCAGCCCCAGCATTTT
NA	TRBV21-1	TRBJ2-3	NA	CASSERRQGLDTQYF	TGTGCCAGCAGCGAAAGGAGACAGGGGCTAGATACGCAGTATTTT
TRBD1	TRBV5-1	TRBJ2-3	NA	CASSLGAGGDTDTQYF	TGCGCCAGCAGCTTGGGCGCAGGGGGCGACACAGATACGCAGTATTTT
TRBD1	TRBV27	TRBJ2-1	NA	CASSRDSPSSYNEQFF	TGTGCCAGCAGTAGGGACAGCCCTAGCTCCTACAATGAGCAGTTCTTC
TRBD2	TRBV28	TRBJ2-7	NA	CASSLSGRAFEQYF	TGTGCCAGCAGTTTGAGCGGGAGGGCGTTCGAGCAGTACTTC
NA	TRBV28	TRBJ1-5	NA	CASRKTGPSNQPQHF	TGTGCCAGCAGGAAGACAGGCCCTAGCAATCAGCCCCAGCATTTT
TRBD1	TRBV4-3	TRBJ2-7	NA	CASSQDTGTGVYEQYF	TGCGCCAGCAGCCAGGACACCGGGACAGGGGTGTACGAGCAGTACTTC
TRBD1	TRBV18	TRBJ2-7	once	CASSSGTGPYYEQYF	TGTGCCAGCTCAAGCGGGACAGGGCCGTACTACGAGCAGTACTTC
TRBD1	TRBV7-2	TRBJ2-2	NA	CASSSQGVSNTGELFF	TGTGCCAGCAGCTCACAGGGGGTATCGAACACCGGGGAGCTGTTTTTT
NA	TRBV7-3	TRBJ2-1	NA	CASSSRPALADLGNEQFF	TGTGCCAGCAGCTCACGACCTGCACTAGCAGACCTAGGCAATGAGCAGTTCTTC
NA	TRBV6-5	TRBJ1-1	few	CASHVTGRVAFF	TGTGCCAGCCATGTTACAGGGCGTGTTGCTTTCTTT